This TCR beta chain was sequenced for a study of beta chain features in type 1 diabetes. General study points: Using cDNA template may skew counts toward highly expressing activated cells. When VDJ junctions were examined, type 1 diabetes patients showed fewer insertions and more deletions. Type 1 diabetes patients showed a moderate but significant shortening of TCRB CDR3s in all four CD4+ subsets.

Expressed TCRB transcripts were sequenced because the entire RNA isolate underwent reverse transcription. The protocol was immunoSEQ multiplex PCR, while the TCRdb copy is restricted to in-frame clones and leaves out a portion. The data show under 150,000 clones, around 15% seen once. The V gene's germline CDR1 is LGHNT and CDR2 FRNRAP. This CDR3 contains 15 residues. The junction had 1 base not matched to a gene; V was cut back by 3 bases and J by 6 bases. This clone was observed a few times. The antigen is not known. V is TRBV12-5 and J is TRBJ2-1; TRBD2 agrees at 14 bases. The material sequenced was central memory CD4+ T cells from blood. The TCR originated in a man younger than 30 with type 1 diabetes. CDR3 sequence: CASGFGTSGSNEQFF. In DNA form, the CDR3 reads TGTGCTAGTGGTTTCGGGACTAGCGGGAGCAATGAGCAGTTCTTC.